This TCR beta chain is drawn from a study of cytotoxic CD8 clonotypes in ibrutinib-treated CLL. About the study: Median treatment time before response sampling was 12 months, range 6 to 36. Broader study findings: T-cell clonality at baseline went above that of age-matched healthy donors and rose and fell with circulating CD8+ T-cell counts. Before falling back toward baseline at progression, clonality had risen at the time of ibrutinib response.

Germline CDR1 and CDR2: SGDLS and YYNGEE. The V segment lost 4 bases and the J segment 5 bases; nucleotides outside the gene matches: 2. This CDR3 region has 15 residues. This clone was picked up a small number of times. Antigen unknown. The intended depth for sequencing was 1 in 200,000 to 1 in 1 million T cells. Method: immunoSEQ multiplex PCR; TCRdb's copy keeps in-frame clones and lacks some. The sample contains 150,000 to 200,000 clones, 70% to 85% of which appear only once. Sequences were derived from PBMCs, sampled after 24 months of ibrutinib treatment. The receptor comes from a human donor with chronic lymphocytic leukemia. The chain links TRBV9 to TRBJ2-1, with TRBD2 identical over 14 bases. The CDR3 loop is CASSMGLAGDNEQFF. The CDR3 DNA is TGTGCCAGCAGCATGGGACTAGCGGGAGACAATGAGCAGTTCTTC.